This T cell receptor (beta chain) was sequenced in a study of cytomegalovirus exposure and HLA in healthy donors. Findings and limits, study-wide: Most TCR sequences proved rare, with some public TCRs found in many donors. Both high specificity and high sensitivity reportedly marked the classifier's diagnosis of cytomegalovirus status.

The assay was immunoSEQ multiplex PCR, and TCRdb's table has in-frame clones only and misses some. The repertoire holds 70,000 to 75,000 clones, with 94% as singletons. This clone has a single count. Its antigen is as yet unknown. Deletions cut 2 bases from V and 9 bases from J, with 11 bases between. CDR3 length: 13 residues. CDR1 KGHSH and CDR2 LQKENI come from the germline V gene. The sequence derives from a woman aged 18-29 years in good health and CMV-seropositive. This chain links TRBV18 with TRBJ2-1; no clear D. The sample comprised PBMCs. CDR3 region: CASSPGGVPEQFF. Here the CDR3 DNA reads TGTGCCAGCTCACCAGGCGGAGTACCTGAGCAGTTCTTC.